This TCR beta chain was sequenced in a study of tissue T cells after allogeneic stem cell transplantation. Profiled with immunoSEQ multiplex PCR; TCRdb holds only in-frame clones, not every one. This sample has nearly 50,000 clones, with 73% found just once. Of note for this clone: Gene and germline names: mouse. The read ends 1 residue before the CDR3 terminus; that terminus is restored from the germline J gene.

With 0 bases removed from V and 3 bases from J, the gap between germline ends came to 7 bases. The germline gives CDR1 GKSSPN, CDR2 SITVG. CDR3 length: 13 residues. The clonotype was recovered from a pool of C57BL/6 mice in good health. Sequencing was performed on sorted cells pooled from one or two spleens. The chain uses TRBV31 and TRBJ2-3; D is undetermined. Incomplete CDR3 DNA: TGTGCCTGGAGTCTAGGCCAGGCAGAAACGCTGTAT. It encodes CAWSLGQAETLY. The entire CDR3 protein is CAWSLGQAETLYF. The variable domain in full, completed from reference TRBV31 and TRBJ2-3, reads AQTIHQWPVAEIKAVGSPLSLGCTIKGKSSPNLYWYWQATGGTLQQLFYSITVGQVESVVQLNLSASRPKDDQFILSTEKLLLSHSGFYLCAWSLGQAETLYFGSGTRLTVL.